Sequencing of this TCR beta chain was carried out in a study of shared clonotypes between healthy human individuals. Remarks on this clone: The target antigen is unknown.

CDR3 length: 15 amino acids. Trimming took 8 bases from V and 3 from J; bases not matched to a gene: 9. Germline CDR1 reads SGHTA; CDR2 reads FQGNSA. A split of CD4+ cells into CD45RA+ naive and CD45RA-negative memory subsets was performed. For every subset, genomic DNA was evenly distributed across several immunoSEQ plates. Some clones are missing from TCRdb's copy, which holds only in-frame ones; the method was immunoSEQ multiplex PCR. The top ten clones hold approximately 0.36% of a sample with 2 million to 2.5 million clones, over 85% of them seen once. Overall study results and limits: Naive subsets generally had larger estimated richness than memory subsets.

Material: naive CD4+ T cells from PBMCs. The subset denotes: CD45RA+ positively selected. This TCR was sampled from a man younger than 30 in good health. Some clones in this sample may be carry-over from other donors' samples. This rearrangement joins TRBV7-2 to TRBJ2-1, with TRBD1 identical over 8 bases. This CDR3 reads CASLLTGDFYNEQFF. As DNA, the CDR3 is TGTGCCAGCCTCCTGACAGGGGACTTCTACAATGAGCAGTTCTTC.